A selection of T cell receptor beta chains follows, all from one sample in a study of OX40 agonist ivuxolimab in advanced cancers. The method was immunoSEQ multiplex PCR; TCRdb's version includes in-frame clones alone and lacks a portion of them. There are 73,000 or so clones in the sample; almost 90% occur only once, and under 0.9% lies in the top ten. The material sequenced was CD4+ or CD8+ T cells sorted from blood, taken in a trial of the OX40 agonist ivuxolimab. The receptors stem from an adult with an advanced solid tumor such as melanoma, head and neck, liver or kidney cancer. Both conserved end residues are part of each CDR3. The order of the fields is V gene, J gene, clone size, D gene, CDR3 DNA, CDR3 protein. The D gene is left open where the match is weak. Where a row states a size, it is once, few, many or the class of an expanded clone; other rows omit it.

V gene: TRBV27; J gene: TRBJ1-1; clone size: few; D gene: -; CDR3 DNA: TGTGCCAGCAGTTTGGAGGGGAGGACTGAAGCTTTCTTT; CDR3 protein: CASSLEGRTEAFF
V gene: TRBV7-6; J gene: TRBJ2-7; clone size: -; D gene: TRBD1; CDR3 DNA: TGTGCCAGCAGCTTAGCGGGGACAGGGGCGTACGAGCAGTACTTC; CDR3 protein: CASSLAGTGAYEQYF
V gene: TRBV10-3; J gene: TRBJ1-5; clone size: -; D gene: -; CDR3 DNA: TGTGCCATCAGAGGGGAGGGATGGGGTCAGCCCCAGCATTTT; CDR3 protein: CAIRGEGWGQPQHF
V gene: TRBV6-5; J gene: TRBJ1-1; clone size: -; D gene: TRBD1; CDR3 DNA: TGTGCCAGCAGTTACGATGACAGGGGGCGGAACACTGAAGCTTTCTTT; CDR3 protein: CASSYDDRGRNTEAFF
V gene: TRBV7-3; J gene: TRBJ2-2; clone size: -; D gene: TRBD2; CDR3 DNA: TGTGCCAGCAGCCGGGACTACAACACCGGGGAGCTGTTTTTT; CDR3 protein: CASSRDYNTGELFF
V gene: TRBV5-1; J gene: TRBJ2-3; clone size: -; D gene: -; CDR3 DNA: TGCGCCAGCAGCTTGAATCGAGATACGCAGTATTTT; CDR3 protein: CASSLNRDTQYF
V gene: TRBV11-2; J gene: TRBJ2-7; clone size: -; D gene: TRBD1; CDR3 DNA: TGTGCCAGCAGCCCCGGGACAGGAACCTACGAGCAGTACTTC; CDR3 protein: CASSPGTGTYEQYF
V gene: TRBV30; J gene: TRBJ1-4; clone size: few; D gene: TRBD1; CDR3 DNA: TGTGCCTGGAGTAACTCTGGGACAGGGGAAAAACTGTTTTTT; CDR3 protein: CAWSNSGTGEKLFF
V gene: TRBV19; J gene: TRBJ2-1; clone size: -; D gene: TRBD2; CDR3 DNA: TGTGCCAGTAACCCTTTAGCGGGGAGCTCCTACAATGAGCAGTTCTTC; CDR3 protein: CASNPLAGSSYNEQFF
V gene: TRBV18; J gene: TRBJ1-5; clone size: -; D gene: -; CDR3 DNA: TGTGCCAGCTCACTTAACAGACCAGGGCCTAGCAATCAGCCCCAGCATTTT; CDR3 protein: CASSLNRPGPSNQPQHF
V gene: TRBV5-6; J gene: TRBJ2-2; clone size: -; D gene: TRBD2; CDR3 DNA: TGTGCCAGCATCCTTCGTGTGACTAGCAGTACTCGCCGGGGAGCTGTTTTT; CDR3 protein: CASILRVTSSTRRGAVF
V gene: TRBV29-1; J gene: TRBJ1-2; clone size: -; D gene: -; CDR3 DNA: TGCAGCGTGGAAGGGTCGAGGTGGCAGGGTGGTGGCTACACCTTC; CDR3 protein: CSVEGSRWQGGGYTF
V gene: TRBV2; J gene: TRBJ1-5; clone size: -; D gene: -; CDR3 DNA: TGTGCCAGCAGTGGACAGGTGGGACAGCCCCAGCATTTT; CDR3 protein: CASSGQVGQPQHF
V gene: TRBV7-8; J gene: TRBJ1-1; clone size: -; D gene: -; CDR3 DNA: TGTGCCAGCAGCTTAGAGGTAGACACTGAAGCTTTCTTT; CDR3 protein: CASSLEVDTEAFF
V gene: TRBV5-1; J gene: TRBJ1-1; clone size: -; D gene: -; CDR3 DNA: TGCGCCAGCAGCTTGGCGGCGGAGAACACTGAAGCTTTCTTT; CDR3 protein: CASSLAAENTEAFF